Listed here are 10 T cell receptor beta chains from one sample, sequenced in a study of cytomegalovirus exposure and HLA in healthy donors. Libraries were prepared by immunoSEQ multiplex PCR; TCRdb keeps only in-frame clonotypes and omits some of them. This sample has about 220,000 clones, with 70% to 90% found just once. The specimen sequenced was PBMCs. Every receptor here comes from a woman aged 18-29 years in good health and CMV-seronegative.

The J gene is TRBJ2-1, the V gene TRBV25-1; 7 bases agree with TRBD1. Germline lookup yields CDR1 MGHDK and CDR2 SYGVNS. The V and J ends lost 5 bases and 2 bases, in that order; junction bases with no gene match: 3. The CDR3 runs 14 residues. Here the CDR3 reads CASSWQGAYNEQFF. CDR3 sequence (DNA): TGTGCCAGCAGTTGGCAGGGGGCCTACAATGAGCAGTTCTTC.

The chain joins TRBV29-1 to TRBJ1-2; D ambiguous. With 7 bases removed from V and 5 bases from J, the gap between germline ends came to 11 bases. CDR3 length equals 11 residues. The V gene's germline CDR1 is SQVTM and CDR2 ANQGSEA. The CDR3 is CSGGEGYGYTF. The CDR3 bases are TGCAGCGGCGGAGAAGGATATGGCTACACCTTC.

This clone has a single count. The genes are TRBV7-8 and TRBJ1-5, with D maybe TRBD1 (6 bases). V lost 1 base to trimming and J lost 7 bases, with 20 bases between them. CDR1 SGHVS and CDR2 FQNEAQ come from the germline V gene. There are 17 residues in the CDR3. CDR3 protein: CASSLGGWGRGDQPQHF. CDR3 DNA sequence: TGTGCCAGCAGCTTAGGGGGGTGGGGCAGGGGTGACCAGCCCCAGCATTTT.

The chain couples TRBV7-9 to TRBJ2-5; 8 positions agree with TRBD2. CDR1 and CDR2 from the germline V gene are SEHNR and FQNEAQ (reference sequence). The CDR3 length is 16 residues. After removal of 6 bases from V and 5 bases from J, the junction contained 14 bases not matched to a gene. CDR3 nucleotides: TGTGCCAGCAGTTCCTTAAGTAGCGGGATGAAGGAGACCCAGTACTTC. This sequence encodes CASSSLSSGMKETQYF.

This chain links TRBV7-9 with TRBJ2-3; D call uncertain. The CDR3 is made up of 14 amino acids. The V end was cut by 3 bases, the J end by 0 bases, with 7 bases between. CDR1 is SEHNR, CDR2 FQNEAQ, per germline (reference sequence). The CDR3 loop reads CASSLTQSTDTQYF. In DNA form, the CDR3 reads TGTGCCAGCAGCTTGACACAGAGCACAGATACGCAGTATTTT.

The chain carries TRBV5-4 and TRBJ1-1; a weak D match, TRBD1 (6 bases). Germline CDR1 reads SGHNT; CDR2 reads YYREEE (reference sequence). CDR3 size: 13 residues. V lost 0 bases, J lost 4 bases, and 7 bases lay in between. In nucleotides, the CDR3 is TGTGCCAGCAGCTTGGTACAGGGCACTGAAGCTTTCTTT. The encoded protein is CASSLVQGTEAFF.

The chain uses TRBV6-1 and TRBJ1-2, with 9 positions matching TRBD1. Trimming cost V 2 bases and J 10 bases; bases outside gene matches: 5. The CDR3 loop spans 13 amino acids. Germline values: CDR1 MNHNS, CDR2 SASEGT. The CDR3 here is CASSENRGLHYTF. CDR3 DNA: TGTGCCAGCAGTGAAAACAGGGGGCTCCACTACACCTTC.

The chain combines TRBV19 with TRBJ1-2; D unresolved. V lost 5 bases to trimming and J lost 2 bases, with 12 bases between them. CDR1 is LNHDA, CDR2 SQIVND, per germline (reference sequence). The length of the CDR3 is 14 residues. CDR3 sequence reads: CASSPQLRNYGYTF. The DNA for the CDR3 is TGTGCCAGTAGTCCCCAACTCAGGAACTATGGCTACACCTTC.

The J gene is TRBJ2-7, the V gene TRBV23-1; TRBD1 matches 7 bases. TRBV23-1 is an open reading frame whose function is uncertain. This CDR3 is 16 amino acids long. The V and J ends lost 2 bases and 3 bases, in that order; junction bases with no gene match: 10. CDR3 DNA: TGCGCCAGCAGTCAACTTCGAGGGGGCCTACACTACGAGCAGTACTTC. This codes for CASSQLRGGLHYEQYF.

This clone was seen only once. The CDR3 here is CASSYSGDYTGELFF. The DNA for the CDR3 is TGTGCCAGCAGCTATAGCGGGGACTACACCGGGGAGCTGTTTTTT. The chain has TRBV7-9 and TRBJ2-2; 8 bases map to TRBD2. V lost 4 bases to trimming and J lost 3 bases; unmatched junction nucleotides: 4. The CDR3 has 15 residues. Germline values: CDR1 SEHNR, CDR2 FQNEAQ (reference sequence).